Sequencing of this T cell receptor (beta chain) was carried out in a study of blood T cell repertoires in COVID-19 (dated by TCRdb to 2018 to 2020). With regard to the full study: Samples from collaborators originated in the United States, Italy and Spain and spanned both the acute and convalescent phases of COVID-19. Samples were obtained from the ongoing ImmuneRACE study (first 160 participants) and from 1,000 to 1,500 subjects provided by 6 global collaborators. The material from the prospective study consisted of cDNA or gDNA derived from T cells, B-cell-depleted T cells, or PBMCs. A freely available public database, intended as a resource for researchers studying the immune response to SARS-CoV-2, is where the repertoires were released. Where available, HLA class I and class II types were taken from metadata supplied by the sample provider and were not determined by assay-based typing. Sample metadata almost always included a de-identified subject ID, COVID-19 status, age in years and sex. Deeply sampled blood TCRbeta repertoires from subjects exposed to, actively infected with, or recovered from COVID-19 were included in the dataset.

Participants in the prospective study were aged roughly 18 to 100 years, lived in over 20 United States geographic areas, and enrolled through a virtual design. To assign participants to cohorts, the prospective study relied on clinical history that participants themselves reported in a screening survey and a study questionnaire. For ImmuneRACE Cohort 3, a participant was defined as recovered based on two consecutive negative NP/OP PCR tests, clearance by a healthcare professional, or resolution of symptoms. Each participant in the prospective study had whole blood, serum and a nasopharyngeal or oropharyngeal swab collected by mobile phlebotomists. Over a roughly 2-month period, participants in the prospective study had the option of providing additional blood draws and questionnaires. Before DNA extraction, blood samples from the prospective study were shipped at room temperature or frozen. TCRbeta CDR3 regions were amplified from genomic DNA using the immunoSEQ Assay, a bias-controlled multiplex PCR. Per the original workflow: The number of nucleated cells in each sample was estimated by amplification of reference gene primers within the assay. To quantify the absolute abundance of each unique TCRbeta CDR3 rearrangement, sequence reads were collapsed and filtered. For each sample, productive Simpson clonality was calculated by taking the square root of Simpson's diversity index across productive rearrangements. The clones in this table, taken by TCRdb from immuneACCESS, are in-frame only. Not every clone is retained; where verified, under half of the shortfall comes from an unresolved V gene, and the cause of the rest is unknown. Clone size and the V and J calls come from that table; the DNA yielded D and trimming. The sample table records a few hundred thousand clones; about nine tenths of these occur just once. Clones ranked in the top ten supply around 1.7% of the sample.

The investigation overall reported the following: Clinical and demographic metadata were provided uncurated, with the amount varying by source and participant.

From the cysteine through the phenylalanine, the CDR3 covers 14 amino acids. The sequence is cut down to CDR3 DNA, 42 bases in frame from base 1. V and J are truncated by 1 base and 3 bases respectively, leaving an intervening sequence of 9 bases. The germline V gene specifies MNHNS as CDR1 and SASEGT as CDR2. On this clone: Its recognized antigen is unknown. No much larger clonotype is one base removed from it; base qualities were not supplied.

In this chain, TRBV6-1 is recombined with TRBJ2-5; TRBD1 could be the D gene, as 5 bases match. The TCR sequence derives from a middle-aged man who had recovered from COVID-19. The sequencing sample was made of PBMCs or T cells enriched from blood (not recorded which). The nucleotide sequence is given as TGTGCCAGCAGTGAAGGGGAAGGGGAAGAGACCCAGTACTTC. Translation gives CASSEGEGEETQYF.